Presented here are 9 T cell receptor beta chains from one specimen sequenced in a study of T cell responses to AZD1222 COVID-19 vaccine. Produced via immunoSEQ multiplex PCR; TCRdb's table is partial and in-frame only. This table holds around 180,000 clones, 85% to 95% found once. Specimen: peripheral blood, collected on day 0 of AZD1222 vaccination. Source of these receptors: an adult in good health.

DNA of the CDR3: TGTGCCAGCACCGCCGGGACAGATCGATCGGGGACCCAGTACTTC. Its translation: CASTAGTDRSGTQYF. J is TRBJ2-5 and V is TRBV6-5; 7 bases are shared with TRBD1. The CDR3 contains 15 residues. The V gene's germline CDR1 is MNHEY and CDR2 SVGAGI. V was pared by 7 bases and J by 7 bases, with 15 bases of the junction left unmatched.

The CDR3 region has the DNA TGTGCCAGTAGTTCCCGGGCAAACACCGGGGAGCTGTTTTTT. The encoded protein is CASSSRANTGELFF. This chain connects TRBV19 to TRBJ2-2; D uncertain. Germline assignment: CDR1 LNHDA and CDR2 SQIVND (reference sequence). The CDR3 loop spans 14 amino acids. Trimming stripped 5 bases from V and 2 bases from J, with 9 bases between.

This clone was counted a single time. The chain employs TRBV6-5 and TRBJ1-6, with 7 bases aligning to TRBD1. The CDR3 length is 15 residues. V lost 2 bases to trimming and J lost 4 bases; unmatched junction nucleotides: 2. CDR1 is MNHEY, CDR2 SVGAGI, per germline. CDR3: CASSYGTAYNSPLHF. CDR3 sequence (DNA): TGTGCCAGCAGTTACGGGACAGCGTATAATTCACCCCTCCACTTT.

This chain joins TRBV28 and TRBJ1-2; unclear D gene. The CDR3 consists of 13 residues. Germline lookup yields CDR1 MDHEN and CDR2 SYDVKM. Between the trimmed V and J ends, which lost 5 bases and 4 bases, there was a span of 11 bases. The CDR3 bases are TGTGCCAGCAGTCCCCCAGGTACCTATGGCTACACCTTC. Protein product: CASSPPGTYGYTF.

The gene calls are TRBV12-5 and TRBJ2-7, with TRBD1 matching 9 bases. V dropped 7 bases and J dropped 0; count of bases not matched to a gene: 7. Looked up from germline, CDR1 is LGHNT and CDR2 is FRNRAP. This CDR3 is built from 15 residues. The CDR3 reads CASAPDRGSSYEQYF. In nucleotides, the CDR3 is TGTGCTAGTGCCCCAGACAGGGGGAGCTCCTACGAGCAGTACTTC.

This chain joins TRBV2 and TRBJ1-3; 10 nucleotides match TRBD1. Trimming at V came to 4 bases and at J to 8 bases, leaving 5 bases not matched to a gene. This CDR3 is 14 amino acids long. Germline V gene sequence: CDR1 SNHLY, CDR2 FYNNEI. The CDR3 DNA reads as TGTGCCAGCAGTGCGGGACAGGGGTTATACACCATATATTTT. Translation gives CASSAGQGLYTIYF.

V is TRBV5-1 and J is TRBJ1-3, with D maybe TRBD1 (6 bases). Trimming shortened V by 7 bases and J by 2 bases, and 10 bases separated the two germline ends. The V gene's germline CDR1 is SGHRS and CDR2 YFSETQ. The CDR3 extends over 13 amino acids. CDR3 bases: TGCGCCAGCCGGGACACAGCTGGAAACACCATATATTTT. Encoded protein: CASRDTAGNTIYF.

The J gene is TRBJ1-1, the V gene TRBV19; D remains unclear. The CDR3 consists of 15 residues. Germline CDR1 is LNHDA and CDR2 is SQIVND (reference sequence). Trimming removed 4 bases at V and 1 base at J, with 13 bases between. The CDR3 spells CASSRSQTWNTEAFF. The CDR3 DNA reads TGTGCCAGTAGTAGGAGCCAGACCTGGAACACTGAAGCTTTCTTT.

This rearrangement joins TRBV6-4 to TRBJ1-1; the D is unclear. The CDR3 extends over 13 amino acids. CDR1 MRHNA and CDR2 SNTAGT come from the germline V gene. V dropped 2 bases and J dropped 0 bases, with 4 bases sitting between them. CDR3 in DNA: TGTGCCAGCAGTGACAGCCTGAACACTGAAGCTTTCTTT. This translates into CASSDSLNTEAFF.